This passage covers 24 T cell receptor beta chains from one sample sequenced in a study of shared clonotypes between healthy human individuals. The naive CD8 population came from CD45RO-negative cells selected for CCR7, without terminally differentiated effector memory CD45RA+ cells. Clones were sequenced by immunoSEQ multiplex PCR, and TCRdb holds only the in-frame ones, with some missing. The profile shows some 2,000,000 clones, less than 95% of them singletons. Material for sequencing was naive CD8+ T cells sorted from blood. Every receptor here comes from a young man in good health.

This sequence joins TRBV2 and TRBJ2-1; D is perhaps TRBD1 (5 bases). CDR1 is SNHLY, CDR2 FYNNEI, per germline. The CDR3 totals 14 residues. Trimming took 3 bases from V and 8 from J, leaving 14 bases between them. The CDR3 bases are TGTGCCAGCAGTGAGCTAGGGGATTGGCATGAGCAGTTCTTC. Translating gives CASSELGDWHEQFF.

The chain links TRBV2 to TRBJ2-2, with D tentatively TRBD1 (5 bases). CDR1 SNHLY and CDR2 FYNNEI come from the germline V gene. The CDR3 covers 17 residues. V was pared by 1 base and J by 4 bases, with 16 bases between. The CDR3 nucleotides are TGTGCCAGCAGTGAAGACCGACAGACCTCGAGCACCGGGGAGCTGTTTTTT. It is translated as CASSEDRQTSSTGELFF. Looking up the rest from reference TRBV2 and TRBJ2-2 gives the full variable domain: EPEVTQTPSHQVTQMGQEVILRCVPISNHLYFYWYRQILGQKVEFLVSFYNNEISEKSEIFDDQFSVERPDGSNFTLKIRSTKLEDSAMYFCASSEDRQTSSTGELFFGEGSRLTVL.

The J gene is TRBJ2-2, the V gene TRBV6-4, with a possible D match to TRBD1 (6 bases). The CDR3 is made up of 14 amino acids. Trimming cost V 10 bases and J 3 bases, with 15 bases left between them. The V gene's germline CDR1 is MRHNA and CDR2 SNTAGT. The CDR3 coding sequence is TGTGCCACCTCGACAGGACCTGACACCGGGGAGCTGTTTTTT. Translated: CATSTGPDTGELFF.

The rearrangement uses TRBV7-9 and TRBJ1-1; TRBD1 might be the D (5 bases). Trimming stripped 3 bases from V and 4 bases from J, with 15 bases between. The CDR3 is made up of 15 amino acids. Germline lookup yields CDR1 SEHNR and CDR2 FQNEAQ (reference sequence). The CDR3 nucleotides are TGTGCCAGCAGCTTGGATGGCAGGGCGGGCACTGAAGCTTTCTTT. Protein: CASSLDGRAGTEAFF.

The gene calls are TRBV30 and TRBJ2-7, with 7 bases fitting TRBD1. The CDR3 totals 12 residues. Per germline, CDR1 GTSNPN and CDR2 SVGIG (reference sequence). V was pared by 7 bases and J by 7 bases, with 10 bases of the junction left unmatched. The CDR3 bases are TGTGCCTTCCGGGACAGCCTTTGGGAGCAGTACTTC. Translating gives CAFRDSLWEQYF.

The chain recombines TRBV27 with TRBJ2-5; 9 bases align to TRBD1. V lost 4 bases to trimming and J lost 5 bases; unmatched junction nucleotides: 8. CDR1 MNHEY and CDR2 SMNVEV come from the germline V gene (reference sequence). The CDR3 covers 15 residues. The CDR3 DNA reads as TGTGCCAGCAGTTCCCACAGGGGGCTGGGGGAGACCCAGTACTTC. Residues: CASSSHRGLGETQYF.

For the CDR3, the DNA is TGTGCCACCAGCAGGAGGATGACAGGGAGCTCCTACGAGCAGTACTTC. It is translated as CATSRRMTGSSYEQYF. The V and J genes are TRBV15 and TRBJ2-7, with 7 bases aligning to TRBD1. The V and J ends lost 3 bases and 0 bases, in that order; junction bases with no gene match: 8. There are 16 residues in the CDR3. The V gene's germline CDR1 is LNHNV and CDR2 YYDKDF (reference sequence).

The genes are TRBV4-2 and TRBJ2-3, with TRBD2 matching 8 bases. CDR1 LGHNA and CDR2 YNFKEQ come from the germline V gene. V was pared by 4 bases and J by 4 bases, with 7 bases of the junction left unmatched. The CDR3 totals 15 residues. The CDR3 DNA reads as TGTGCCAGCAGCCTAGTCGGGGGGGCGTCAGATACGCAGTATTTT. This sequence encodes CASSLVGGASDTQYF.

The chain has TRBV29-1 and TRBJ2-1; unclear D gene. V was shortened by 4 bases and J by 4 bases, with 5 bases between the two germline ends. CDR1 is SQVTM, CDR2 ANQGSEA, per germline. This CDR3 region has 11 residues. DNA for the CDR3: TGCAGCGTTGTAAAATACAATGAGCAGTTCTTC. Translated: CSVVKYNEQFF.

J is TRBJ1-3 and V is TRBV4-3; D gene uncertain. Germline CDR1 reads LGHNA; CDR2 reads YSLEER. V gave up 0 bases and J gave up 0 bases, with 12 bases separating them. The CDR3 is made up of 17 amino acids. The CDR3 DNA follows: TGCGCCAGCAGCCAAGAGCTTACGGTCATCTCTGGAAACACCATATATTTT. Translation gives CASSQELTVISGNTIYF.

This chain connects TRBV11-3 to TRBJ2-3; possibly TRBD2 for D (6 bases). CDR3 length: 15 amino acids. CDR1 is SGHNT, CDR2 YENEEA, per germline. V was shortened by 4 bases and J by 5 bases, with 16 bases between the two germline ends. This CDR3 reads CASSSRSGVKDTQYF. The CDR3 nucleotides read TGTGCCAGCAGCTCAAGATCGGGAGTCAAAGATACGCAGTATTTT.

The chain combines TRBV18 with TRBJ2-3, with 9 bases identical to TRBD1. Germline V gene data show CDR1 as KGHSH and CDR2 as LQKENI. J was trimmed by 0 bases and V by 3 bases; bases with no gene match: 7. The CDR3 loop spans 17 amino acids. CDR3 loop: CASSPGTGTISTDTQYF. DNA for the CDR3: TGTGCCAGCTCACCCGGGACAGGGACCATTAGCACAGATACGCAGTATTTT.

The chain links TRBV2 to TRBJ2-7; 8 nucleotides agree with TRBD1. The CDR3 has 13 amino acids. V was clipped by 7 bases and J by 2 bases; unmatched bases: 4. Germline assignment: CDR1 SNHLY and CDR2 FYNNEI. CDR3 sequence (DNA): TGTGCCAGCACGACAGGGGCTCCCTACGAGCAGTACTTC. It codes for CASTTGAPYEQYF.

J is TRBJ2-6 and V is TRBV6-1, with unresolved D. V lost 2 bases and J 0 bases, leaving 8 bases between the germline ends. The CDR3 has 16 amino acids. CDR1 is MNHNS and CDR2 is SASEGT in the germline V gene. Here the CDR3 reads CASSELGSSGANVLTF. The DNA of the CDR3 is TGTGCCAGCAGTGAATTGGGAAGCTCTGGGGCCAACGTCCTGACTTTC.

The chain recombines TRBV2 with TRBJ2-1, with D possibly being TRBD2 (7 bases). The germline CDR1 and CDR2 sequences are SNHLY and FYNNEI. The CDR3 has 15 residues. Trimming took off 4 bases at V and 2 bases at J, with 12 bases between the two ends. The CDR3 DNA reads as TGTGCCAGCAGTGGGGGCGGGGGCGCCTACAATGAGCAGTTCTTC. As protein: CASSGGGGAYNEQFF.

J is TRBJ1-2 and V is TRBV5-8, with 9 positions matching TRBD1. This CDR3 is 17 amino acids long. The junction had 16 bases not matched to a gene; V was cut back by 3 bases and J by 7 bases. The germline V gene encodes CDR1 SGHTS and CDR2 YDEGEE. CDR3 sequence reads: CASSCRDRAHKECGYTF. CDR3 in DNA: TGTGCCAGCAGCTGCCGGGACAGGGCCCATAAGGAGTGTGGCTACACCTTC.

As concerns this clone: The same CDR3 can be traced to other DNA sequences in this sample. The chain couples TRBV7-9 to TRBJ2-7; 9 nucleotides align to TRBD1. The V gene end was trimmed by 0 bases and the J gene end by 6 bases; junction bases not matched to a gene: 0. In germline, CDR1 is SEHNR, CDR2 FQNEAQ (reference sequence). The CDR3 runs 13 residues. The DNA of the CDR3 is TGTGCCAGCAGCTTAGCGACAGGGGGCGAGCAGTACTTC. It translates to CASSLATGGEQYF.

This sequence joins TRBV7-9 and TRBJ1-6; 7 bases agree with TRBD1. With V trimmed by 5 bases and J by 10 bases, 5 bases remained unmatched. Germline-derived CDR1 and CDR2 are SEHNR and FQNEAQ (reference sequence). The CDR3 contains 13 residues. The CDR3 bases are TGTGCCAGCAGCCCCGGACAGGCCTCACCCCTCCACTTT. The encoded protein is CASSPGQASPLHF.

This clone was recorded a few times. The V gene is TRBV5-1, the J gene TRBJ2-5; 8 positions match TRBD1. After removal of 3 bases from V and 5 bases from J, the junction contained 9 bases not matched to a gene. CDR1 is SGHRS, CDR2 YFSETQ, per germline. The CDR3 covers 15 residues. The CDR3 spells CASSSRTGNGETQYF. CDR3 coding DNA: TGCGCCAGCAGCTCTCGGACAGGGAATGGGGAGACCCAGTACTTC.

This chain connects TRBV7-6 to TRBJ1-1; D gene uncertain. V was pared by 4 bases and J by 5 bases, with 17 bases between. CDR3 size: 15 residues. Germline CDR1 and CDR2: SGHVS and FNYEAQ. This CDR3 is CASSSEDLLGTEAFF. For the CDR3, the DNA is TGTGCCAGCAGCTCGGAGGACCTTCTCGGGACTGAAGCTTTCTTT.

The chain employs TRBV27 and TRBJ2-7, with 9 bases lining up with TRBD1. The CDR3 has 15 residues. V was clipped by 2 bases and J by 6 bases; unmatched bases: 8. The germline V gene has CDR1 MNHEY and CDR2 SMNVEV (reference sequence). The DNA of the CDR3 is TGTGCCAGCAGTTTAACAGTCGGACAGGGGTCCGAGCAGTACTTC. Translating gives CASSLTVGQGSEQYF.

With regard to this clone: At the DNA level, this CDR3 is encoded by other sequences in the same sample as well. The V call is TRBV30, the J call TRBJ1-1; D is unresolved. Trimming removed 2 bases at V and 0 bases at J, with 4 bases between. CDR3 length: 12 amino acids. Germline values: CDR1 GTSNPN, CDR2 SVGIG (reference sequence). CDR3 protein: CAWSWMNTEAFF. The CDR3 nucleotides read TGTGCCTGGAGTTGGATGAACACTGAAGCTTTCTTT.

V gene TRBV19 combines with J gene TRBJ1-6, with D uncertain. Per germline, CDR1 LNHDA and CDR2 SQIVND (reference sequence). Between the trimmed V and J ends, which lost 6 bases and 4 bases, there was a span of 10 bases. The CDR3 length is 14 residues. The CDR3 nucleotides read TGTGCCAGTAGGCTGGACGGATATAATTCACCCCTCCACTTT. Its protein product is CASRLDGYNSPLHF.

J is TRBJ1-1 and V is TRBV25-1; D remains unclear. The CDR3 consists of 14 residues. CDR1 and CDR2 (germline): MGHDK, SYGVNS. V lost 1 base, J lost 4 bases, and 10 bases lay in between. The CDR3 DNA sequence: TGTGCCAGCAGTGAATTCATGGGGAGCACTGAAGCTTTCTTT. Its protein is CASSEFMGSTEAFF. Variable domain in full (rest from reference TRBV25-1 and TRBJ1-1): EADIYQTPRYLVIGTGKKITLECSQTMGHDKMYWYQQDPGMELHLIHYSYGVNSTEKGDLSSESTVSRIRTEHFPLTLESARPSHTSQYLCASSEFMGSTEAFFGQGTRLTVV.